The 4 T cell receptor beta chains given below trace back to one sample, sequenced in a study of T cell repertoires in cytomegalovirus infection. Using its own MiXCR run on the reads, TCRdb lists one record per CDR3 protein. In the table there are 80,000 or so distinct CDR3 sequences, approximately 39% of which are singletons. No antigens are known for them. The sample here was CD8+ T cells from cultured PBMCs, taken from culture after CMV antigen stimulation. Receptors originate from a human donor in good health (CMV status not recorded). Some clones in this sample may be carry-over from other donors' samples.

In this sample, this clonotype turned up many times. The genes are TRBV4-1 and TRBJ1-6; unclear D gene. V was cut by 1 base and J by 7 bases, with 8 bases left in between. CDR1 and CDR2 from the germline V gene are MGHRA and YSYEKL. The CDR3 has 14 residues. The CDR3 DNA reads as TGCGCCAGCAGCCAAGCCGGAGCAAATTCACCCCTCCACTTT. Protein: CASSQAGANSPLHF.

V is TRBV6-5 and J is TRBJ2-6; either TRBD1 or TRBD2 may supply D (5 bases each). V was clipped by 5 bases and J by 2 bases, with 7 bases between them. Germline V CDR1 and CDR2: MNHEY, SVGAGI. This CDR3 is 14 amino acids long. Here the CDR3 DNA reads TGTGCCAGCAGTGAGGGACCTGGGGCCAACGTCCTGACTTTC. Translated, it gives CASSEGPGANVLTF.

The chain has TRBV7-9 and TRBJ2-7, with a tentative D call TRBD2 (5 bases). The CDR3 runs 12 residues. The germline V gene has CDR1 SEHNR and CDR2 FQNEAQ (reference sequence). V lost 1 base, J lost 5 bases, and 6 bases lay in between. The CDR3 loop reads CASSLDSDEQYF. CDR3 nucleotides: TGTGCCAGCAGCTTAGATAGCGACGAGCAGTACTTC.

The chain couples TRBV6-2 or TRBV6-3 to TRBJ2-7; D might be TRBD1 (5 bases). The CDR3 has 13 residues. Trimming left V 2 bases short and J 0 bases short, with 5 bases between. Germline V gene data show CDR1 as MNHEY and CDR2 as SVGEGT. This CDR3 is CASSYDSSYEQYF. The CDR3 DNA reads as TGTGCCAGCAGTTACGACAGCTCCTACGAGCAGTACTTC.